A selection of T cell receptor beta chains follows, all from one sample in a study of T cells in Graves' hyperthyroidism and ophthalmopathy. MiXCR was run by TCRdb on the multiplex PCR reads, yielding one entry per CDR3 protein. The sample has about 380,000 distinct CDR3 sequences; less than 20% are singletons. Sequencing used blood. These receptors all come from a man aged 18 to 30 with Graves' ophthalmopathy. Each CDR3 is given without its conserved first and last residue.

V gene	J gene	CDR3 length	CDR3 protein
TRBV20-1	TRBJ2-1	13	SARGLAGGNNEQF
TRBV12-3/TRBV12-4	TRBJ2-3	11	ASFLDSTDTQY
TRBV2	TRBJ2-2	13	ASRIAGGLTGELF
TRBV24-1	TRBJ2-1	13	ATSEGLAGGLKQF
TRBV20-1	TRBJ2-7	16	SAPGGASGGSSSYEQY
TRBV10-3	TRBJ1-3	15	AISENAASSSGNTIY
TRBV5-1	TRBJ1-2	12	ASSLEDGRYGYT
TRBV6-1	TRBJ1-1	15	ASSPVWSRDWNTEAF
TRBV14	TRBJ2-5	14	ASSRNAGGVQETQY
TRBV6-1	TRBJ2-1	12	ASRRLAGENEQF
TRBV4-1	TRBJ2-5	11	ASSQTGTETQY
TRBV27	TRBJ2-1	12	ASSKGGGWNEQF
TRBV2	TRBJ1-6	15	ASSNYPRGIYNSPLH
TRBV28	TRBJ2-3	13	ASSSADRVTDTQY
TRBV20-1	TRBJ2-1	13	SAQRGGFGYNEQF
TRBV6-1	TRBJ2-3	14	ASSAGLAGGSDTQY
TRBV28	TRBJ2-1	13	ASSLFQVTYNEQF
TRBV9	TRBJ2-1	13	ASSVEGQGFHEQF
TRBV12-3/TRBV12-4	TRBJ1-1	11	ASQGGANTEAF
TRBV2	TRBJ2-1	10	ASSGHRDEQF
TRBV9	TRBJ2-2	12	ASSPRTSPGELF
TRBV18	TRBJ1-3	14	ASSPISSPDGNTIY